The clone carrying this T cell receptor beta chain was recorded at least ten times. Its antigen is currently unknown. TCRdb reprocessed the RACE reads with MiXCR, giving one entry per CDR3 protein. The sample has around 360,000 distinct CDR3 sequences, about 6% seen once; the top ten hold 5% to 6%. The source of the sample is a study of human T cells and chemical hapten exposure. Background on the study: 2% DPC applied to a roughly 2 cm by roughly 2 cm arm area sensitized donors.

General study points: Since the donors had alopecia, their immune response may not be the same as that of healthy people.

The CDR3 loop spans 14 amino acids. The trim removed 8 bases at V and 12 bases at J, leaving 12 bases unmatched. Per the germline V gene, CDR1 is MNHEY and CDR2 is SVGEGT. Time point defined: patch test 2, 6 weeks after DPC sensitization. Documented treatment: therapeutic diphenylcyclopropenone sensitization with weekly scalp DPC. Extraction of total RNA was performed on unfractionated whole blood. The sample was whole blood, taken in connection with sensitization to the hapten diphenylcyclopropenone (DPC). The chain uses TRBV6-2 or TRBV6-3 and TRBJ1-6; 8 nucleotides align to TRBD1. This TCR derives from a woman aged 18-30 years with alopecia areata. Some clones in this sample may be carry-over from other donors' samples. The CDR3: CASGRGTGGIPLHF. The CDR3 nucleotides read TGTGCCAGCGGGAGAGGGACAGGAGGCATACCCCTCCACTTT.